This TCR beta chain was retrieved from a study of cytomegalovirus exposure and HLA in healthy donors. Study-wide points: Cytomegalovirus association was assigned to about 150 TCR beta chains. Further analysis, carried out later, found HLA-associated TCR beta chains more clonally expanded than equally common other chains. Highest at DRB1 and lowest at HLA-C, TCR association rates differed among HLA loci in a later analysis. Common viral pathogens were later found to be apparently linked to several of the most significant clusters.

To note about this clone: Its antigen is unidentified.

V lost 3 bases and J lost 6; bases outside the gene matches: 11. CDR3 length equals 16 residues. The germline gives CDR1 LNHDA, CDR2 SQIVND (reference sequence). The primer mix had 60 Vbeta and 13 Jbeta primers. The method was immunoSEQ multiplex PCR; TCRdb's version includes in-frame clones alone and lacks a portion of them. The data contain around 90,000 clones, around three quarters of them singletons. This rearrangement joins TRBV19 to TRBJ1-5, with 7 positions matching TRBD1. Sequencing was done on a sample of PBMCs. The receptor was derived from a man aged 25-40 years in good health and CMV-seronegative. In DNA, the CDR3 is TGTGCCAGTAGTATGAGAACAGGGGACGGTGGTCAGCCCCAGCATTTT. Protein sequence: CASSMRTGDGGQPQHF.